This TCR beta chain was retrieved from a study of T-cell memory formation after mild COVID-19. Study-level points and caveats: Day 15 to 85 contracting clones showed balanced CD4/CD8; day 15 to 37 expanders favored CD4+.

The TCR alpha and TCR beta cDNA libraries, bearing sample barcodes and UMIs, were generated by 5'RACE using constant-segment primers. TCRdb fed the 5' RACE reads into MiXCR, producing one record per CDR3 protein. The sample records about 150,000 distinct CDR3 sequences, roughly 28% being singletons. This CDR3 has 14 residues. CDR1 is SGDLS, CDR2 YYNGEE, per germline. Trimming removed 0 bases at V and 4 bases at J, with 10 bases between. About this clonotype itself: What it binds is not known.

The chain has TRBV9 and TRBJ1-1; D is uncertain. The sequencing input was PBMCs or a T cell subset sorted from them (not recorded which). The origin of this receptor is an adult woman who had mild COVID-19 (a few samples of this study predate the infection). Cell type and time point are not known. The CDR3 loop is CASSVGSAFTEAFF. In DNA, the CDR3 is TGTGCCAGCAGCGTAGGGTCGGCTTTCACTGAAGCTTTCTTT. The whole variable domain, remainder taken from reference TRBV9 and TRBJ1-1, is DSGVTQTPKHLITATGQRVTLRCSPRSGDLSVYWYQQSLDQGLQFLIQYYNGEERAKGNILERFSAQQFPDLHSELNLSSLELGDSALYFCASSVGSAFTEAFFGQGTRLTVV.